Following are 17 T cell receptor beta chains from one sample sequenced in a study of breast tumors, draining lymph nodes, adjacent tissues. TCRdb independently ran MiXCR on the multiplex PCR reads; one entry per CDR3 protein. The sample includes about 130,000 distinct CDR3 sequences, 20% to 25% of them seen just once. Axillary draining lymph nodes of breast cancer patients supplied the node samples. Sample: axillary lymph node tissue. Receptor source: a female donor with breast cancer. Some clones in this sample may be carry-over from other donors' samples.

In this sample, this clonotype turned up many times. This sequence joins TRBV7-9 and TRBJ2-5; 7 positions match TRBD1. In germline, CDR1 is SEHNR, CDR2 FQNEAQ (reference sequence). The CDR3 runs 13 residues. The ends lost 6 bases at V and 5 bases at J; junction bases unmatched: 6. The CDR3 DNA sequence: TGTGCCAGCAGACCGACAGGGTTGGAGACCCAGTACTTC. Amino acid sequence: CASRPTGLETQYF.

A word on this clonotype: Since a much larger clone is just one base distant, this may be a read error. The rearrangement joins TRBV5-1 to TRBJ1-6; 9 bases fit TRBD1. The CDR3 totals 14 residues. Germline CDR1 SGHRS, CDR2 YFSETQ. The CDR3 DNA follows: TGCGCCAGCGGGACCGGGACAGGGAACTCACCCCCCCACTTT. Translation: CASGTGTGNSPPHF.

A remark on this clonotype: Since a much larger clone is just one base distant, this may be a read error. The chain carries TRBV5-8 and TRBJ2-3; D possibly uses TRBD1 or TRBD2 (5 bases each). The CDR3 totals 15 residues. CDR1 is SGHTS and CDR2 is YDEGEE in the germline V gene. The CDR3 loop reads CASSLDVGTTDTLYF. CDR3 nucleotides: TGTGCCAGCAGCTTGGATGTCGGGACCACAGATACGCTGTATTTT.

Notes on this clonotype: A much larger clone is a single base away; this may be a read error. This chain connects TRBV7-8 to TRBJ2-1; D remains ambiguous. Germline V gene lookup returns CDR1 SGHVS and CDR2 FQNEAQ. The ends were cut back, 1 base at V and 8 bases at J, with 12 bases in the middle. The CDR3 extends over 14 amino acids. The CDR3 sequence: CASSLGQPADEQFF. Here the CDR3 DNA reads TGTGCCAGCAGCTTAGGCCAGCCGGCGGATGAGCAGTTCTTC.

Concerning this clonotype: A much larger clonotype is one base distant, so this may be a read error. J is TRBJ2-1 and V is TRBV7-2; TRBD2 agrees at 8 bases. Germline V CDR1 and CDR2: SGHTA, FQGNSA. The CDR3 extends over 19 amino acids. The CDR3 sequence is CASSLGRKGLVNINNEQLF. Written as DNA, the CDR3 is TGTGCCAGCAGCTTAGGTAGAAAGGGACTAGTCAACATAAACAATGAGCAGCTCTTC.

V usage is TRBV19 and J usage is TRBJ2-1, with 10 bases fitting TRBD2. This CDR3 has 18 amino acids. Trimming took 5 bases from V and 2 from J; bases not matched to a gene: 12. Germline V gene sequence: CDR1 LNHDA, CDR2 SQIVND (reference sequence). CDR3 in amino acids: CASSVSGTSVGAYNEQFF. The CDR3 region has the DNA TGTGCCAGTAGTGTATCCGGGACTAGCGTCGGGGCCTACAATGAGCAGTTCTTC.

This clonotype was detected only once. This may be a read error, as it is one base from a much larger clone. The CDR3 end shows no conserved phenylalanine or tryptophan, and so a read error is likely. The gene calls are TRBV30 and TRBJ2-3; D is undetermined. CDR3 length: 15 amino acids. Germline CDR1 GTSNPN, CDR2 SVGIG (reference sequence). With 1 base removed from V and 5 bases from J, the gap between germline ends came to 16 bases. The DNA of the CDR3 is TGTGCCTGGAGTGAGGGCTCCCCAATGGTAGATACGCAGTATCTT. This translates into CAWSEGSPMVDTQYL.

This clonotype was observed a few times. The junction departs from germline at one end; a sequencing error may be responsible. The chain recombines TRBV6-1 with TRBJ2-1; TRBD2 might be the D (5 bases). There are 15 residues in the CDR3. Per the germline V gene, CDR1 is MNHNS and CDR2 is SASEGT. CDR3 coding DNA: TGTGCCAGCAGTGAAACTACAGCGGAACGGCATGAGCAGTTCTTT. This encodes CASSETTAERHEQFF.

This clonotype has a count of ten or more. The chain links TRBV4-3 to TRBJ2-1; possible D gene TRBD2, 6 bases. Per germline, CDR1 LGHNA and CDR2 YSLEER. The V gene lost 5 bases and the J gene lost 2 bases, with 13 bases spanning the gap. The length of the CDR3 is 15 residues. The DNA for the CDR3 is TGCGCCAGCAGCTTTAGGGCTAGCGCCTACAATGAGCAGTTCTTC. This encodes CASSFRASAYNEQFF.

The chain couples TRBV12-3 or TRBV12-4 to TRBJ2-5; 10 bases fit TRBD2. The CDR3 is 16 residues long. After removal of 3 bases from V and 3 bases from J, the junction contained 7 bases not matched to a gene. As DNA, the CDR3 is TGTGCCAGCAGTTTTGTAGGACTAGCGGACAAAGAGACCCAGTACTTC. Amino acids: CASSFVGLADKETQYF.

At least ten counts were recorded for this clonotype. The V and J genes are TRBV6-5 and TRBJ2-6; the D gene is possibly TRBD2 (5 bases). The CDR3 loop spans 15 amino acids. V shed 6 bases and J shed 1 base, with 10 bases lying between them. Germline lookup yields CDR1 MNHEY and CDR2 SVGAGI. CDR3 nucleotide sequence: TGTGCCAGCAGCACTACTAGGTCTGGGGCCAACGTCCTGACTTTC. Its protein product is CASSTTRSGANVLTF.

In its sample, this clonotype was seen a few times. The V call is TRBV3-1, the J call TRBJ1-2; D gene uncertain. CDR3 length: 13 residues. The germline V and J ends were trimmed by 0 bases and 4 bases, with 6 bases remaining between them. Germline V gives CDR1 LGHDT, CDR2 YNNKEL (reference sequence). CDR3 DNA: TGTGCCAGCAGCCAAGATACGGCCTATGGCTACACCTTC. This translates into CASSQDTAYGYTF.

This clonotype was seen repeatedly, ten times or more. The rearrangement uses TRBV6-1 and TRBJ1-4, with TRBD1 matching 8 bases. The V segment lost 3 bases and the J segment 7 bases; nucleotides outside the gene matches: 4. The length of the CDR3 is 14 residues. Germline V gives CDR1 MNHNS, CDR2 SASEGT. Here the CDR3 DNA reads TGTGCCAGCAGTGATGACAGGGGAGGTGAAAAACTGTTTTTT. Encoded protein: CASSDDRGGEKLFF.

Regarding this clonotype: This sequence may be a read error, since a much larger clone differs from it by one base. The chain carries TRBV7-2 and TRBJ2-7; tentative D call: TRBD2 (5 bases). Germline CDR1 is SGHTA and CDR2 is FQGNSA. This CDR3 comprises 16 residues. The V end lost 1 base, the J end lost 2 bases, and 15 bases lay between the germline ends. The CDR3 is CASSLGRGRPAYEQYF. The CDR3 DNA reads as TGTGCCAGCAGCTTAGGCCGGGGTCGGCCCGCCTACGAGCAGTACTTC.

This clonotype was counted ten times or more. This rearrangement joins TRBV28 to TRBJ2-2, with a weak D call TRBD1 (5 bases). Germline assignment: CDR1 MDHEN and CDR2 SYDVKM. The V and J ends lost 4 bases and 3 bases respectively, with 12 bases between them. The CDR3 totals 15 residues. CDR3 nucleotides: TGTGCCAGCAGTTCAAGGGGCGAGTACACCGGGGAGCTGTTTTTT. This sequence encodes CASSSRGEYTGELFF. Drawing the rest from reference TRBV28 and TRBJ2-2, the complete variable domain is DVKVTQSSRYLVKRTGEKVFLECVQDMDHENMFWYRQDPGLGLRLIYFSYDVKMKEKGDIPEGYSVSREKKERFSLILESASTNQTSMYLCASSSRGEYTGELFFGEGSRLTVL.

This clonotype was seen ten or more times. The chain combines TRBV6-2 or TRBV6-3 with TRBJ2-3; 7 bases fit TRBD1. Germline CDR1 and CDR2: MNHEY and SVGEGT. The junction had 9 bases not matched to a gene; V was cut back by 7 bases and J by 2 bases. The CDR3 totals 15 residues. The CDR3 reads CASTKTGENTDTQYF. CDR3 sequence (DNA): TGTGCCAGCACCAAAACAGGGGAGAACACAGATACGCAGTATTTT.

At least ten counts were recorded for this clonotype. V and J are TRBV18 and TRBJ2-3; 7 bases line up with TRBD2. Germline CDR1 is KGHSH and CDR2 is LQKENI. This CDR3 contains 15 residues. V was pared by 3 bases and J by 3 bases, with 6 bases of the junction left unmatched. The CDR3 protein is CASSPGTNPTDTQYF. CDR3 DNA sequence: TGTGCCAGCTCACCCGGGACTAACCCAACAGATACGCAGTATTTT.